The 24 T cell receptor beta chains reported below all come from one sample, sequenced in a study of blood T cell repertoires in COVID-19. Sequencing was performed with immunoSEQ multiplex PCR; in TCRdb, only in-frame clones are kept and a portion is missing. The table has about 180,000 clones, about 90% seen once; the top ten hold roughly 10%. The sample comprised PBMCs or T cells enriched from blood (not recorded which). These receptors were obtained from a woman aged 18-30 years who had recovered from COVID-19.

This chain connects TRBV19 to TRBJ2-3, with TRBD1 identical over 8 bases. Germline CDR1 and CDR2: LNHDA and SQIVND (reference sequence). The CDR3 runs 15 residues. The ends lost 6 bases at V and 6 bases at J; junction bases unmatched: 11. CDR3 protein: CASSTPGGFGDTQYF. The CDR3 DNA follows: TGTGCCAGTAGCACTCCAGGGGGCTTTGGGGATACGCAGTATTTT.

This clone was recorded a few times. The genes are TRBV7-2 and TRBJ1-4; D is perhaps TRBD1 (6 bases). Germline CDR1 reads SGHTA; CDR2 reads FQGNSA. The CDR3 runs to 14 residues. V was cut by 5 bases and J by 4 bases, with 11 bases left in between. In DNA, the CDR3 is TGTGCCAGCAGCCCGGACAGAGTTAATGAAAAACTGTTTTTT. Encoded protein: CASSPDRVNEKLFF.

The V gene is TRBV7-8, the J gene TRBJ2-1; 8 bases fit TRBD1. The V segment lost 5 bases and the J segment 2 bases; nucleotides outside the gene matches: 5. Germline V lookup: CDR1 SGHVS, CDR2 FQNEAQ. The CDR3 has 15 residues. The CDR3 region is CASSSRQGPYNEQFF. For the CDR3, the DNA is TGTGCCAGCAGCAGCCGACAGGGGCCCTACAATGAGCAGTTCTTC.

The chain links TRBV5-1 to TRBJ2-1, with D maybe TRBD1 (6 bases). The CDR3 contains 17 residues. Germline lookup yields CDR1 SGHRS and CDR2 YFSETQ. V was clipped by 2 bases and J by 8 bases, with 23 bases between them. Here the CDR3 DNA reads TGCGCCAGCAGCTTAGGGGGATCTTTGGTCACCACCGATGAGCAGTTCTTC. It specifies CASSLGGSLVTTDEQFF. The variable domain in full, with the rest retrieved from reference TRBV5-1 and TRBJ2-1, is KAGVTQTPRYLIKTRGQQVTLSCSPISGHRSVSWYQQTPGQGLQFLFEYFSETQRNKGNFPGRFSGRQFSNSRSEMNVSTLELGDSALYLCASSLGGSLVTTDEQFFGPGTRLTVL.

The chain joins TRBV6-5 to TRBJ2-7; 8 positions match TRBD1. This CDR3 contains 13 residues. CDR1 MNHEY and CDR2 SVGAGI come from the germline V gene. The V gene end was trimmed by 6 bases and the J gene end by 4 bases; junction bases not matched to a gene: 5. The CDR3 protein is CASRTGVAYEQYF. The CDR3 DNA sequence: TGTGCCAGCAGGACAGGGGTTGCGTACGAGCAGTACTTC.

This clone was counted a few times. The V call is TRBV5-6, the J call TRBJ2-2; D is possibly TRBD1 (6 bases). V was trimmed by 5 bases and J by 4 bases, leaving 12 bases between them. CDR1 and CDR2 (germline): SGHDT, YYEEEE. The CDR3 spans 14 residues. CDR3 sequence (DNA): TGTGCCAGCAGTTCTGTACAGGGCACCGGGGAGCTGTTTTTT. This sequence encodes CASSSVQGTGELFF.

J is TRBJ2-5 and V is TRBV2; D is perhaps TRBD2 (5 bases). This CDR3 is built from 12 residues. Trimming shortened V by 1 base and J by 7 bases, and 7 bases separated the two germline ends. Germline loops: CDR1 SNHLY, CDR2 FYNNEI. Here the CDR3 reads CASSEGGGTQYF. The CDR3 DNA reads as TGTGCCAGCAGTGAAGGAGGAGGGACCCAGTACTTC.

The chain couples TRBV28 to TRBJ2-5; tentatively, D is TRBD1 (6 bases). Trimming left V 2 bases short and J 7 bases short, with 11 bases between. CDR1 and CDR2 from the germline V gene are MDHEN and SYDVKM. CDR3 length: 13 amino acids. The CDR3: CASSLPTGWTQYF. The CDR3 DNA is TGTGCCAGCAGTTTACCCACAGGGTGGACCCAGTACTTC.

The J gene is TRBJ2-7, the V gene TRBV10-3; D might be TRBD1 (5 bases). The germline CDR1 and CDR2 sequences are ENHRY and SYGVKD. The CDR3 consists of 15 residues. Trimming took 3 bases from V and 3 from J, leaving 15 bases between them. This chain's CDR3 is CAISDPKQGHYEQYF. The CDR3 nucleotides read TGTGCCATCAGTGACCCGAAGCAGGGTCACTACGAGCAGTACTTC.

This chain connects TRBV20-1 to TRBJ2-2; D is ambiguous. The CDR3 runs 14 residues. The V gene lost 3 bases and the J gene lost 0 bases, with 8 bases spanning the gap. Germline CDR1 DFQATT, CDR2 SNEGSKA (reference sequence). CDR3 bases: TGCAGTGCTAGTCAGGCCCCGAACACCGGGGAGCTGTTTTTT. This translates into CSASQAPNTGELFF.

V gene TRBV7-9 combines with J gene TRBJ2-5, with D hard to call. The germline V and J ends were trimmed by 8 bases and 2 bases, with 3 bases remaining between them. CDR3 length: 10 amino acids. Per the germline V gene, CDR1 is SEHNR and CDR2 is FQNEAQ (reference sequence). The CDR3, as DNA: TGTGCCAGCGTACAAGAGACCCAGTACTTC. Its translation: CASVQETQYF.

V and J are TRBV19 and TRBJ1-1, with D unresolved. In germline, CDR1 is LNHDA, CDR2 SQIVND (reference sequence). The CDR3 extends over 13 amino acids. The germline V and J ends were trimmed by 5 bases and 1 base, with 8 bases remaining between them. CDR3 DNA: TGTGCCAGTAGTTTAGGAGAGAACACTGAAGCTTTCTTT. This sequence encodes CASSLGENTEAFF.

CDR3 amino acids: CASSQDAGRNTQYF. The CDR3 region has the DNA TGTGCCAGCAGCCAAGACGCGGGGAGGAATACGCAGTATTTT. The chain has TRBV3-1 (or the pseudogene TRBV3-2) and TRBJ2-3; tentative D call: TRBD2 (6 bases). This CDR3 region has 14 residues. V lost 0 bases to trimming and J lost 7 bases, with 11 bases between them. Germline lookup yields CDR1 LGHDT and CDR2 YNNKEL (reference sequence).

J is TRBJ2-7 and V is TRBV2; D is ambiguous. CDR1 and CDR2 from the germline V gene are SNHLY and FYNNEI. V was clipped by 9 bases and J by 6 bases, with 15 bases between them. CDR3 length equals 12 residues. The CDR3 here is CARAARPSEQYF. CDR3 nucleotides: TGTGCCAGGGCTGCTCGCCCTTCCGAGCAGTACTTC.

The chain recombines TRBV5-1 with TRBJ2-7, with 11 positions matching TRBD1. The CDR3 is 13 amino acids. Germline V CDR1 and CDR2: SGHRS, YFSETQ. V gave up 4 bases and J gave up 6 bases; unmatched junction bases: 3. CDR3 coding DNA: TGCGCCAGCAGCCCCGGGACAGGGGGCGAGCAGTACTTC. It translates to CASSPGTGGEQYF.

This clone was counted once. The genes are TRBV7-8 and TRBJ1-2, with D unclear. The germline V and J ends were trimmed by 5 bases and 5 bases, with 15 bases remaining between them. The CDR3 has 14 residues. Germline-derived CDR1 and CDR2 are SGHVS and FQNEAQ. CDR3 loop: CASSDTRDGYGYTF. The CDR3 region has the DNA TGTGCCAGCAGCGACACACGAGATGGTTATGGCTACACCTTC.

The chain joins TRBV25-1 to TRBJ2-5, with 13 bases fitting TRBD2. Germline V gene lookup returns CDR1 MGHDK and CDR2 SYGVNS. Losses at the gene ends were 7 bases for V and 5 bases for J; bases not matched to a gene: 7. The CDR3 sequence is 15 residues long. The CDR3 nucleotides are TGTGCCAGCACATTAGGACTAGCGGGAGACGAGACCCAGTACTTC. This translates into CASTLGLAGDETQYF.

The CDR3 nucleotides are TGTGCCAGCAGTGGGATTCTAGCGCAAAATCAGCCCCAGCATTTT. This encodes CASSGILAQNQPQHF. V and J are TRBV2 and TRBJ1-5, with D unresolved. There are 15 residues in the CDR3. Trimming stripped 4 bases from V and 4 bases from J, with 14 bases between. Per germline, CDR1 SNHLY and CDR2 FYNNEI.

V and J are TRBV6-2 or TRBV6-3 and TRBJ1-6; 9 nucleotides line up with TRBD1. The germline gives CDR1 MNHEY, CDR2 SVGEGT. Trimming cost V 4 bases and J 8 bases; bases outside gene matches: 0. The CDR3 has 13 amino acids. CDR3 bases: TGTGCCAGCAGTTGGACAGGGGATTCACCCCTCCACTTT. Its protein product is CASSWTGDSPLHF.

This sequence joins TRBV9 and TRBJ2-1; 7 positions agree with TRBD2. Losses at the gene ends were 0 bases for V and 5 bases for J; bases not matched to a gene: 11. This CDR3 comprises 17 residues. The V gene's germline CDR1 is SGDLS and CDR2 YYNGEE. The CDR3 DNA follows: TGTGCCAGCAGCGTAGAGGGTGGGGCGGGAGTAAACAATGAGCAGTTCTTC. As protein: CASSVEGGAGVNNEQFF.

This chain links TRBV4-1 with TRBJ2-7; D perhaps matches TRBD1 (6 bases). V was pared by 1 base and J by 2 bases, with 15 bases between. Germline V CDR1 and CDR2: MGHRA, YSYEKL. CDR3 size: 16 residues. The CDR3 region has the DNA TGCGCCAGCAGCCAAGTCCCTTCAGGGGAGCCCTACGAGCAGTACTTC. Protein: CASSQVPSGEPYEQYF.

V is TRBV27 and J is TRBJ2-7, with D hard to call. The germline V and J ends were trimmed by 5 bases and 5 bases, with 16 bases remaining between them. CDR3 length equals 14 residues. CDR1 and CDR2 from the germline V gene are MNHEY and SMNVEV (reference sequence). This chain's CDR3 is CASSPALSTHEQYF. Here the CDR3 DNA reads TGTGCCAGCAGTCCCGCTTTATCTACCCACGAGCAGTACTTC.

The rearrangement joins TRBV19 to TRBJ1-1; the D is unclear. The germline CDR1 and CDR2 sequences are LNHDA and SQIVND (reference sequence). The CDR3 runs 15 residues. V was pared by 5 bases and J by 0 bases, with 13 bases between. The DNA for the CDR3 is TGTGCCAGTAGTCCGGGAGGCCGTATGAACACTGAAGCTTTCTTT. Its protein is CASSPGGRMNTEAFF.

The CDR3 reads CASSESGLPEYF. The CDR3 DNA reads as TGTGCCAGCAGTGAATCCGGACTCCCTGAGTATTTT. The chain links TRBV2 to TRBJ2-3, with D possibly being TRBD2 (5 bases). Trimming shortened V by 2 bases and J by 13 bases, and 13 bases separated the two germline ends. CDR3 length equals 12 residues. CDR1 and CDR2 from the germline V gene are SNHLY and FYNNEI.